This entry is about one TCR beta chain. The data were taken from a study of T cell changes during pregnancy in multiple sclerosis. Measured with immunoSEQ multiplex PCR; TCRdb has only the in-frame clones, and not every one. Of approximately 57,000 clones listed, around 90% are singletons. Deletions cut 0 bases from V and 1 base from J, with 13 bases between. CDR1 and CDR2 from the germline V gene are MNHEY and SVGAGI. The CDR3 consists of 16 residues. This TCR was recovered from a female donor with multiple sclerosis, enrolled in a pregnancy study. This material consisted of CD4+ T cells from peripheral blood mononuclear cells, taken in the second trimester of pregnancy. V usage is TRBV6-5 and J usage is TRBJ2-7, with D possibly being TRBD2 (6 bases). The CDR3 loop is CASSYSVGEESYEQYF. CDR3 nucleotide sequence: TGTGCCAGCAGTTACTCGGTTGGGGAGGAGTCCTACGAGCAGTACTTC.